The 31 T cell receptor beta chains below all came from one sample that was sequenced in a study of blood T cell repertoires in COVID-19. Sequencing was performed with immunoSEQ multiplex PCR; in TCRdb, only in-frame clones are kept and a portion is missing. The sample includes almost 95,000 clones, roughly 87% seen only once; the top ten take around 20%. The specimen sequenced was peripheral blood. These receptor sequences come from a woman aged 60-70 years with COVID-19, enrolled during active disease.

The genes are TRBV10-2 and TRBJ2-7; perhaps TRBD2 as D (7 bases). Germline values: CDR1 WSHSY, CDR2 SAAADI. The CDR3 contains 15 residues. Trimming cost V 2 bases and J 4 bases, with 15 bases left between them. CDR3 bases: TGCGCCAGCAGTGAGGTCGGGGGGCGCGGATACGAGCAGTACTTC. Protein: CASSEVGGRGYEQYF.

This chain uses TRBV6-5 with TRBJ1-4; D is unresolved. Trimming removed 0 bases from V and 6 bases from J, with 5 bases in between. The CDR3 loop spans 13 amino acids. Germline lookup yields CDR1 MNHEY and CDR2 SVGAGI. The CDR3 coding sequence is TGTGCCAGCAGTTACTCGAGATATGAAAAACTGTTTTTT. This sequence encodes CASSYSRYEKLFF.

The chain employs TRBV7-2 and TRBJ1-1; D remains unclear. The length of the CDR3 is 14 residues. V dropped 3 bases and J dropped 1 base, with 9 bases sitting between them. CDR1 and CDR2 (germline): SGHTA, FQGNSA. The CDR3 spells CASSLQVWNTEAFF. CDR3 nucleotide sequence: TGTGCCAGCAGCTTGCAGGTGTGGAACACTGAAGCTTTCTTT.

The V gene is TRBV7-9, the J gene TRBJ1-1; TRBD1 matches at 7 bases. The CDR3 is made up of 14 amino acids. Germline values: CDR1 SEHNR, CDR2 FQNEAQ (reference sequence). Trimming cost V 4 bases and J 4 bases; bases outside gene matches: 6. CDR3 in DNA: TGTGCCAGCAGCTATACAGGGACAGTCACTGAAGCTTTCTTT. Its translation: CASSYTGTVTEAFF.

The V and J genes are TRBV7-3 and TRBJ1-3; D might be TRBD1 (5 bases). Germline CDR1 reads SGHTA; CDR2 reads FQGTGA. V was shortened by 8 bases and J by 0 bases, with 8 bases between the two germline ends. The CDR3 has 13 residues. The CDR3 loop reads CASGASSGNTIYF. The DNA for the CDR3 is TGTGCCAGCGGGGCCAGCTCTGGAAACACCATATATTTT.

CDR3 nucleotide sequence: TGTGCCAGCAGTTACTCCTATGCGAAGGGAGGTGACGAGCAGTACTTC. Protein product: CASSYSYAKGGDEQYF. The chain links TRBV6-6 to TRBJ2-7, with TRBD2 as a possible D gene (6 bases). The ends were cut back, 0 bases at V and 5 bases at J, with 17 bases in the middle. CDR3 size: 16 residues. Germline V gene data show CDR1 as MNHNY and CDR2 as SVGAGI (reference sequence).

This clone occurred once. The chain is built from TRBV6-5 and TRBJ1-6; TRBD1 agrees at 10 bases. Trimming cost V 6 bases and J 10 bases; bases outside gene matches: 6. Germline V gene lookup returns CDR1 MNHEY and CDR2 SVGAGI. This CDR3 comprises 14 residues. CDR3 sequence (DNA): TGTGCCAGCAGGCCCGACAGGGGGCGGTCACCCCTCCACTTT. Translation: CASRPDRGRSPLHF.

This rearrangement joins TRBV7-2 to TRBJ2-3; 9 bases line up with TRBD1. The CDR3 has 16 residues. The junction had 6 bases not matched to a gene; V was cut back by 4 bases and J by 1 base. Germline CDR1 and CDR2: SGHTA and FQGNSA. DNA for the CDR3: TGTGCCAGCAGCTGGGCCCGGGACAGGGGCACAGATACGCAGTATTTT. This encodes CASSWARDRGTDTQYF. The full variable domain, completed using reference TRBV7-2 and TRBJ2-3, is GAGVSQSPSNKVTEKGKDVELRCDPISGHTALYWYRQSLGQGLEFLIYFQGNSAPDKSGLPSDRFSAERTGGSVSTLTIQRTQQEDSAVYLCASSWARDRGTDTQYFGPGTRLTVL.

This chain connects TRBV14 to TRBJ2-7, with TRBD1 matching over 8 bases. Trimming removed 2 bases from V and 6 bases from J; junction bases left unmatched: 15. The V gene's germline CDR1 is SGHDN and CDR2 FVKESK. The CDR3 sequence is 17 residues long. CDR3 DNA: TGTGCCAGCAGCCAACTATTGAGGACAGGGTTTTTCCCCGAGCAGTACTTC. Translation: CASSQLLRTGFFPEQYF.

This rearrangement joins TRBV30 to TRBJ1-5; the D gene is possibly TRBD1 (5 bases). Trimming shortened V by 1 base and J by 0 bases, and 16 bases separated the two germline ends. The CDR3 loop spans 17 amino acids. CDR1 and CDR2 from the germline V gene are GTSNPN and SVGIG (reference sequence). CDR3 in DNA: TGTGCCTGGAGTGCAGGGAGGGTTAGAGGTAGCAATCAGCCCCAGCATTTT. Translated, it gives CAWSAGRVRGSNQPQHF.

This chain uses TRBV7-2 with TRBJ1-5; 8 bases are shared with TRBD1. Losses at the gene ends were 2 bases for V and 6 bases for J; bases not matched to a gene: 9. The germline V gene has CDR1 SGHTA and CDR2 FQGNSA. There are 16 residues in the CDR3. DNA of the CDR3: TGTGCCAGCAGCTTAATGGGCAGGGGGCACGGTCAGCCCCAGCATTTT. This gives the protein CASSLMGRGHGQPQHF.

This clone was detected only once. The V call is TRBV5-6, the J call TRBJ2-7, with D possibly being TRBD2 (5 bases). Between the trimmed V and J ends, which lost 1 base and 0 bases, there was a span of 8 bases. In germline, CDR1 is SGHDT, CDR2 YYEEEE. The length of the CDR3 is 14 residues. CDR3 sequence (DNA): TGTGCCAGCAGCTTGACGGGGAGCTCCTACGAGCAGTACTTC. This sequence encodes CASSLTGSSYEQYF.

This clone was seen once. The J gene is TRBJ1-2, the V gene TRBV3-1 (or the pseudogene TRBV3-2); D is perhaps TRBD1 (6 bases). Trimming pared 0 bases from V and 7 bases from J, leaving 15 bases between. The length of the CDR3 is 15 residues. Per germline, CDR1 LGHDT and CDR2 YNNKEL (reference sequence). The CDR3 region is CASSQDGQGSGGYTF. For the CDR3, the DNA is TGTGCCAGCAGCCAAGATGGTCAGGGGTCGGGTGGCTACACCTTC.

The CDR3 region is CATSRDLSGRTTGGGELFF. DNA of the CDR3: TGTGCCACCAGCAGAGATTTATCAGGACGAACAACCGGGGGCGGGGAGCTGTTTTTT. This rearrangement joins TRBV15 to TRBJ2-2, with D possibly TRBD2 on 6 matching bases. CDR1 is LNHNV, CDR2 YYDKDF, per germline (reference sequence). Trimming left V 0 bases short and J 7 bases short, with 24 bases between. CDR3 length: 19 amino acids.

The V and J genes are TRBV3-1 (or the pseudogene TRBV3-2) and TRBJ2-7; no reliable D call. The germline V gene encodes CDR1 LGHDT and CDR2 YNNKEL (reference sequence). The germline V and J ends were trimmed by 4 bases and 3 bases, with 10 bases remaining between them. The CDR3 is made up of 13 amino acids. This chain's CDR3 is CASSLGRGYEQYF. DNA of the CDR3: TGTGCCAGCAGCCTAGGCAGAGGCTACGAGCAGTACTTC.

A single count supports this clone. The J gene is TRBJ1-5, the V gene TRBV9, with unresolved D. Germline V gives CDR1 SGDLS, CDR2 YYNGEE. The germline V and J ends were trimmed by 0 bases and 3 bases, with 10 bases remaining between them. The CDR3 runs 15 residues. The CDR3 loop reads CASSVAGLVNQPQHF. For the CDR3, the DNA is TGTGCCAGCAGCGTAGCCGGGTTAGTCAATCAGCCCCAGCATTTT.

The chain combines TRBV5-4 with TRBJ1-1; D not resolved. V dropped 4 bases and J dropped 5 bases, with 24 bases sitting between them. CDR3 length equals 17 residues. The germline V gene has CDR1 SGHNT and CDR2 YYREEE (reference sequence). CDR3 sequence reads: CASSGMRYFPTRTEAFF. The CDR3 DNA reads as TGTGCCAGCAGCGGAATGAGGTACTTCCCAACCCGTACTGAAGCTTTCTTT.

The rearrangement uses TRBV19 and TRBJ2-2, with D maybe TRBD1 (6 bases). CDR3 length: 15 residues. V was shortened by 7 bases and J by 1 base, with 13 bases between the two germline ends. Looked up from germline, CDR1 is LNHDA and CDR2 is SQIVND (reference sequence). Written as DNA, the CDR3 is TGTGCCAGTACCAACACAGGGCGGAACACCGGGGAGCTGTTTTTT. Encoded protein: CASTNTGRNTGELFF.

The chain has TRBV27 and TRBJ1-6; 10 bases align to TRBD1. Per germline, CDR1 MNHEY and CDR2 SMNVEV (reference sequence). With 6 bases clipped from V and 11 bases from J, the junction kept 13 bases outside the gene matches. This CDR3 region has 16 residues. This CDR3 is CASSSTGQGLGAPLHF. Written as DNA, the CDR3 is TGTGCCAGCAGCTCAACGGGACAGGGGCTCGGGGCACCCCTCCACTTT.

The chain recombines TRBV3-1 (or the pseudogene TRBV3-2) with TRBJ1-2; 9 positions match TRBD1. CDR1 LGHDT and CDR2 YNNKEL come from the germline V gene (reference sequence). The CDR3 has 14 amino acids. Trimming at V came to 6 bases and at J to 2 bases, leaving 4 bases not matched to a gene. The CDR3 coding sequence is TGTGCCAGCAGGTGGACAGGGGAGAACTATGGCTACACCTTC. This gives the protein CASRWTGENYGYTF.

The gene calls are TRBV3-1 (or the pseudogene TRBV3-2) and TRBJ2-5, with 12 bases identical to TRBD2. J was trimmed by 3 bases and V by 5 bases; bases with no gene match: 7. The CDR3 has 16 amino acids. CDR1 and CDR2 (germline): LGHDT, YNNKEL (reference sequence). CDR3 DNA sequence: TGTGCCAGCAGCGCCCGTCTAGCGGGGGGGAAAGAGACCCAGTACTTC. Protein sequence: CASSARLAGGKETQYF.

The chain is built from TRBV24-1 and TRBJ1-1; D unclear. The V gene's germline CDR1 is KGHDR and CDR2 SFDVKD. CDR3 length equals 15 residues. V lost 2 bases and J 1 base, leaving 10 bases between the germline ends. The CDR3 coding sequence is TGTGCCACCAGTGATTCCTCTCCGCGGAACACTGAAGCTTTCTTT. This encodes CATSDSSPRNTEAFF.

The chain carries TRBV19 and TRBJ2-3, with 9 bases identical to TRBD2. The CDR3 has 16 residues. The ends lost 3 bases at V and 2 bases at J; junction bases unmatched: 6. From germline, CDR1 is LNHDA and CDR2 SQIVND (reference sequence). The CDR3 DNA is TGTGCCAGTAGTATCTGGACTAGCGAAAACACAGATACGCAGTATTTT. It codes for CASSIWTSENTDTQYF.

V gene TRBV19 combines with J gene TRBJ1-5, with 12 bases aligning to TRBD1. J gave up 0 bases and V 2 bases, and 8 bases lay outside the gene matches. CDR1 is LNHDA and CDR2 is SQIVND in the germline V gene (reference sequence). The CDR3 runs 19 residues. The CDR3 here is CASSITGTGGAFSNQPQHF. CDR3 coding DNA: TGTGCCAGTAGTATAACCGGGACAGGGGGCGCGTTTAGCAATCAGCCCCAGCATTTT.

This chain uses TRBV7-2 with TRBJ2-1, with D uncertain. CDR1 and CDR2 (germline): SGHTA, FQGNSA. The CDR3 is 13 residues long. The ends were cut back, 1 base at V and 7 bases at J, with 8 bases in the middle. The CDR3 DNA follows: TGTGCCAGCAGCTTAGACAGTCGGAATGAGCAGTTCTTC. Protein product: CASSLDSRNEQFF. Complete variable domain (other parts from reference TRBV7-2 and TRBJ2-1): GAGVSQSPSNKVTEKGKDVELRCDPISGHTALYWYRQSLGQGLEFLIYFQGNSAPDKSGLPSDRFSAERTGGSVSTLTIQRTQQEDSAVYLCASSLDSRNEQFFGPGTRLTVL.

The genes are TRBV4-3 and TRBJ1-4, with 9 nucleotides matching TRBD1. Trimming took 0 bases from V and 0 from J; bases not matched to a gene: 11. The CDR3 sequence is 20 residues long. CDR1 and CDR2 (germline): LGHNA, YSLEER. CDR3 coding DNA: TGCGCCAGCAGCCAAGAGATTGGACAGGGGCGAGTTGCAACTAATGAAAAACTGTTTTTT. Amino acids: CASSQEIGQGRVATNEKLFF.

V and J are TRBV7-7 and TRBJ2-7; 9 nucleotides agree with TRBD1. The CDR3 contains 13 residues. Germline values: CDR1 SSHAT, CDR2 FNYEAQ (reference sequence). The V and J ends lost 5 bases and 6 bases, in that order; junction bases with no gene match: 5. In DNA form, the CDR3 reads TGTGCCAGCAGCGGGGACAGGGTAGGCGAGCAGTACTTC. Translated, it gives CASSGDRVGEQYF.

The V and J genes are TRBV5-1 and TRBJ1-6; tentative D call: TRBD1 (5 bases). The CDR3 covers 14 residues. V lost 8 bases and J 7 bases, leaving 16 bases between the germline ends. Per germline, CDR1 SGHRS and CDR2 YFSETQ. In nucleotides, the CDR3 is TGCGCCAGTTCGCAGGGCGATAGAAATTCACCCCTCCACTTT. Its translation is CASSQGDRNSPLHF.

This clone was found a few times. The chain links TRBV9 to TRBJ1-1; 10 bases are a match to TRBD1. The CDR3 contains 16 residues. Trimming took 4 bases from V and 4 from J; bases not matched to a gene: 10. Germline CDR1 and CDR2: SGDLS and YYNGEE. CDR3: CASSSRQGALSTEAFF. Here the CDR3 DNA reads TGTGCCAGCAGCAGTCGACAGGGGGCGCTTAGCACTGAAGCTTTCTTT.

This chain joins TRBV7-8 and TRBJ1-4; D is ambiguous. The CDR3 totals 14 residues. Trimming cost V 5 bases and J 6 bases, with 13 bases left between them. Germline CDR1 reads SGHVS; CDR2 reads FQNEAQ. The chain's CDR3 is CASSPRETDEKLFF. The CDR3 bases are TGTGCCAGCAGCCCCCGGGAAACCGATGAAAAACTGTTTTTT.

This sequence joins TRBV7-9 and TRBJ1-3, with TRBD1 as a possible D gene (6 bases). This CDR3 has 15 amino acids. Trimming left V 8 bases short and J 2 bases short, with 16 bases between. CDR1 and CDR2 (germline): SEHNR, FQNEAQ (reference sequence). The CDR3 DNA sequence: TGTGCCAGCCTCGGTGCAGGGGCCGCTGGAAACACCATATATTTT. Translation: CASLGAGAAGNTIYF.